This record looks at one T cell receptor beta chain sequence and its context. What it recognizes is unknown. This entry comes from a study of radiation and T cells in renal cell carcinoma. The protocol was immunoSEQ multiplex PCR, while the TCRdb copy is restricted to in-frame clones and leaves out a portion. The table lists about 90,000 clones, around 85% of them singletons, with under 10% in the top ten. Study results and caveats: Without pretreatment biopsies, baseline tumor clonotype presence was undetermined.

Germline V gene sequence: CDR1 MNHEY, CDR2 SVGAGI. The CDR3 is 14 amino acids. Deletions cut 5 bases from V and 8 bases from J, with 19 bases between. Regarding time point: blood 4 weeks post-SBRT, at nephrectomy. As to treatment: 15 Gy SBRT to primary tumor, nephrectomy 4 weeks later. This renal cell carcinoma was of the clear cell type. The chain recombines TRBV6-5 with TRBJ2-7; D not certain. Sample: blood, taken from a patient whose treatment included radiotherapy and nephrectomy. This receptor was taken from a man aged 45-65 years with renal cell carcinoma. The CDR3 DNA reads as TGTGCCAGCAGTGAACGTGCGCTGCAGGAGCAGCAGTACTTC. It encodes CASSERALQEQQYF.